This entry concerns a single TCR beta chain. Sequencing was performed with immunoSEQ multiplex PCR; in TCRdb, only in-frame clones are kept and a portion is missing. Among under 250,000 clones listed, about 85% were seen once. The entry originates in a study of blood T cell repertoires in COVID-19. The V gene's germline CDR1 is SGHRS and CDR2 YFSETQ. The ends lost 3 bases at V and 7 bases at J; junction bases unmatched: 11. This CDR3 has 15 amino acids. The source of this sequence is a man between 45 and 60 years old who had recovered from COVID-19. Source material: peripheral blood. The genes are TRBV5-1 and TRBJ1-1, with 8 bases fitting TRBD1. This chain's CDR3 is CASSSKQGDRVEAFF. CDR3 nucleotides: TGCGCCAGCAGCTCCAAACAGGGGGATAGGGTTGAAGCTTTCTTT.